Shown below are 26 T cell receptor beta chains from a single sample sequenced in a study of early T cells in non-severe SARS-CoV-2 infection. TCRdb ran MiXCR on the 5' RACE reads and lists one entry per CDR3 protein. The sample lists tens of thousands of distinct CDR3 sequences, about 4.5% seen once, with 5.5% to 7.5% in the top ten. The sequencing input was whole blood. These receptors were obtained from an adult who was a healthcare worker with PCR-confirmed SARS-CoV-2 infection or an uninfected control (not recorded which).

This clonotype was seen more than once but under ten times. The rearrangement joins TRBV7-6 to TRBJ1-1; a possible D gene is TRBD1 (5 bases). CDR3 length equals 13 residues. CDR1 is SGHVS and CDR2 is FNYEAQ in the germline V gene. The V and J ends lost 5 bases and 11 bases respectively, with 18 bases between them. CDR3 nucleotides: TGTGCCAGCAGCCCAGTTTCGGGCAGGGCGGCTTTCTTT. It yields the protein CASSPVSGRAAFF.

By share, this clonotype ranks as medium-sized. V usage is TRBV5-6 and J usage is TRBJ2-7; the match to TRBD2 covers 10 bases. Trimming at V came to 0 bases and at J to 4 bases, leaving 7 bases not matched to a gene. CDR3 size: 16 residues. CDR1 is SGHDT and CDR2 is YYEEEE in the germline V gene. The DNA of the CDR3 is TGTGCCAGCAGCTTGGAGGCTAGCGGGAGACGGTACGAGCAGTACTTC. Protein product: CASSLEASGRRYEQYF.

There are a few counts of this clonotype. This chain links TRBV2 with TRBJ1-1; TRBD1 matches at 7 bases. With 6 bases clipped from V and 14 bases from J, the junction kept 18 bases outside the gene matches. Germline loops: CDR1 SNHLY, CDR2 FYNNEI. The CDR3 loop spans 14 amino acids. CDR3 sequence: CASSRSDRVTEVFF. The CDR3 DNA sequence: TGTGCCAGCAGCCGATCCGACAGGGTCACAGAAGTCTTCTTT.

This clonotype was observed at least ten times. V and J are TRBV5-4 and TRBJ2-1; 14 positions match TRBD2. The CDR3 has 15 residues. Looked up from germline, CDR1 is SGHNT and CDR2 is YYREEE (reference sequence). J was trimmed by 5 bases and V by 4 bases; bases with no gene match: 2. CDR3 region: CASSQGLAGDNEQFF. DNA for the CDR3: TGTGCCAGCAGCCAGGGACTAGCGGGAGACAATGAGCAGTTCTTC.

The chain links TRBV3-1 to TRBJ1-3; the D gene is possibly TRBD1 (6 bases). Between the trimmed V and J ends, which lost 1 base and 0 bases, there was a span of 7 bases. Germline loops: CDR1 LGHDT, CDR2 YNNKEL (reference sequence). The CDR3 extends over 15 amino acids. Here the CDR3 DNA reads TGTGCCAGCAGCCAAGGACAGGCCTCTGGAAACACCATATATTTT. It is translated as CASSQGQASGNTIYF. Filled out from reference TRBV3-1 and TRBJ1-3, the complete variable domain reads DTAVSQTPKYLVTQMGNDKSIKCEQNLGHDTMYWYKQDSKKFLKIMFSYNNKELIINETVPNRFSPKSPDKAHLNLHINSLELGDSAVYFCASSQGQASGNTIYFGEGSWLTVV.

This clonotype occurred a few times. The CDR3 spells CASSQYRGMDHEQYF. CDR3 sequence (DNA): TGTGCCAGCTCACAGTACAGGGGGATGGATCACGAGCAGTACTTC. The chain joins TRBV18 to TRBJ2-7; 8 nucleotides agree with TRBD1. Trimming cost V 4 bases and J 5 bases; bases outside gene matches: 10. From germline, CDR1 is KGHSH and CDR2 LQKENI. The length of the CDR3 is 15 residues.

The chain has TRBV3-1 and TRBJ2-1; 7 nucleotides align to TRBD2. V trimming: 6 bases; J trimming: 7 bases; junction bases outside the gene matches: 12. This CDR3 comprises 15 residues. CDR1 is LGHDT and CDR2 is YNNKEL in the germline V gene (reference sequence). CDR3 region: CASRLRAGPLNEQFF. For the CDR3, the DNA is TGTGCCAGCAGACTAAGAGCGGGGCCACTAAATGAGCAGTTCTTC.

There are many counts of this clonotype. The chain uses TRBV20-1 and TRBJ2-3; TRBD2 is a possible D gene (6 bases). Between the trimmed V and J ends, which lost 0 bases and 2 bases, there was a span of 18 bases. CDR1 is DFQATT and CDR2 is SNEGSKA in the germline V gene (reference sequence). The CDR3 totals 17 residues. The CDR3 reads CSARDPSSAIATDTQYF. CDR3 bases: TGCAGTGCTAGAGACCCATCTAGCGCGATAGCCACAGATACGCAGTATTTT.

This clonotype showed up just a few times. J is TRBJ1-4 and V is TRBV19; a possible D gene is TRBD1 (5 bases). The V gene's germline CDR1 is LNHDA and CDR2 SQIVND (reference sequence). The CDR3 length is 13 residues. The V end was cut by 7 bases, the J end by 5 bases, with 11 bases between. Here the CDR3 reads CASNGQINEKLFF. The CDR3, as DNA: TGTGCCAGTAACGGACAAATCAATGAAAAACTGTTTTTT.

There are many counts of this clonotype. This chain joins TRBV29-1 and TRBJ1-1; 7 bases are a match to TRBD1. The germline CDR1 and CDR2 sequences are SQVTM and ANQGSEA. The CDR3 has 15 amino acids. V shed 6 bases, J shed 3 bases, and the junction held 13 bases outside the gene matches. This CDR3 is CSVGQTPQPYTEAFF. The CDR3 DNA reads TGCAGCGTGGGACAGACCCCTCAACCTTACACTGAAGCTTTCTTT.

This clonotype has at least ten counts. The chain is built from TRBV4-2 and TRBJ2-7; maybe TRBD1 (5 bases). CDR1 and CDR2 (germline): LGHNA, YNFKEQ. This CDR3 comprises 14 residues. V was trimmed by 0 bases and J by 2 bases, leaving 8 bases between them. The CDR3 DNA follows: TGTGCCAGCAGCCAAGATACAGGTCCCTACGAGCAGTACTTC. Translation: CASSQDTGPYEQYF.

This clonotype has a count of ten or more. This chain joins TRBV20-1 and TRBJ2-7; D possibly corresponds to TRBD2 (7 bases). The CDR3 has 16 residues. Between the trimmed V and J ends, which lost 3 bases and 5 bases, there was a span of 23 bases. Germline CDR1 DFQATT, CDR2 SNEGSKA (reference sequence). CDR3 sequence: CSARTTRGGGLNEQYF. The CDR3 bases are TGCAGTGCTAGGACCACGAGGGGGGGAGGTCTGAACGAGCAGTACTTC.

A note on this clonotype: A read error may explain this, as a much larger clone is one base away. V and J are TRBV9 and TRBJ2-3; no clear D gene. This CDR3 spans 15 amino acids. Germline lookup yields CDR1 SGDLS and CDR2 YYNGEE. The CDR3 is CVSSVVGTYTDTQYF. The CDR3 coding sequence is TGTGTCAGCAGCGTAGTTGGCACCTACACAGATACGCAGTATTTT.

The CDR3 spells CASSMGLAGLQQFF. In DNA, the CDR3 is TGTGCCAGCAGCATGGGACTAGCGGGACTCCAGCAGTTCTTC. This sequence joins TRBV7-6 and TRBJ2-1; 13 bases match TRBD2. Germline-derived CDR1 and CDR2 are SGHVS and FNYEAQ. This CDR3 region has 14 residues. V was clipped by 5 bases and J by 11 bases; unmatched bases: 6.

In its sample, this clonotype was seen many times. This sequence joins TRBV5-1 and TRBJ2-7; the D gene is possibly TRBD1 (7 bases). The CDR3 has 15 residues. Germline V lookup: CDR1 SGHRS, CDR2 YFSETQ. Trimming removed 6 bases from V and 2 bases from J, with 18 bases in between. In DNA form, the CDR3 reads TGCGCCAGCAAGGAGGGGACAGAGTCTACCTACGAGCAGTACTTC. This translates into CASKEGTESTYEQYF.

This clonotype was detected only a few times. The chain links TRBV20-1 to TRBJ2-7; no reliable D call. V was trimmed by 1 base and J by 6 bases, leaving 22 bases between them. Germline loops: CDR1 DFQATT, CDR2 SNEGSKA (reference sequence). The CDR3 totals 16 residues. In DNA, the CDR3 is TGCAGTGCTAGAGGTCAAAGCTCTAAGGAACCACGCGAGCAGTACTTC. Translated, it gives CSARGQSSKEPREQYF.

This clonotype was detected many times. The chain is built from TRBV20-1 and TRBJ2-3, with 9 nucleotides matching TRBD1. CDR3 length: 14 amino acids. With 8 bases clipped from V and 3 bases from J, the junction kept 9 bases outside the gene matches. Germline CDR1 reads DFQATT; CDR2 reads SNEGSKA (reference sequence). CDR3 nucleotide sequence: TGCAGTTCCCAGGACAGGGGACTTACAGATACGCAGTATTTT. Its protein is CSSQDRGLTDTQYF.

This clonotype was recorded a few times. CDR3 in amino acids: CASRRGSGSSEQYF. The CDR3 DNA reads TGTGCCAGTAGACGTGGCAGCGGGAGTAGCGAGCAGTACTTC. This sequence joins TRBV19 and TRBJ2-7, with 8 bases lining up with TRBD2. The CDR3 runs 14 residues. The V and J ends lost 6 bases and 6 bases, in that order; junction bases with no gene match: 10. Germline loops: CDR1 LNHDA, CDR2 SQIVND (reference sequence).

In its sample, this clonotype was seen many times. The V and J genes are TRBV18 and TRBJ2-7; 7 bases line up with TRBD1. Germline-derived CDR1 and CDR2 are KGHSH and LQKENI. J gave up 1 base and V 6 bases, and 6 bases lay outside the gene matches. The length of the CDR3 is 14 residues. The CDR3 sequence: CASSKETGSYEQYF. The CDR3 DNA reads TGTGCCAGCTCCAAGGAGACAGGGTCCTACGAGCAGTACTTC.

In its sample, this clonotype was seen a few times. The rearrangement links TRBV7-2 to TRBJ2-1, with 9 bases matching TRBD2. CDR1 is SGHTA and CDR2 is FQGNSA in the germline V gene. Trimming took 2 bases from V and 7 from J; bases not matched to a gene: 6. The CDR3 has 15 amino acids. CDR3 bases: TGTGCCAGCAGCTTATGGCGGGGGGGCCTTAATGAGCAGTTCTTC. Its protein product is CASSLWRGGLNEQFF.

This clonotype was counted between two and nine times. V and J are TRBV7-8 and TRBJ2-3, with 11 bases identical to TRBD2. V lost 1 base and J lost 11; bases outside the gene matches: 11. CDR1 is SGHVS, CDR2 FQNEAQ, per germline. The length of the CDR3 is 16 residues. The CDR3 sequence is CASSLGISGRAREQYF. CDR3 bases: TGTGCCAGCAGCTTAGGCATTAGCGGGAGGGCCCGAGAGCAGTATTTT.

This clonotype occurred many times. The chain has TRBV19 and TRBJ2-1, with TRBD1 matching 7 bases. The CDR3 runs 15 residues. Germline values: CDR1 LNHDA, CDR2 SQIVND (reference sequence). J gave up 3 bases and V 5 bases, and 7 bases lay outside the gene matches. The CDR3 DNA reads TGTGCCAGTAGTGCTGACAGGGCCTACTACAATGAGCAGTTCTTC. This sequence encodes CASSADRAYYNEQFF.

This clonotype appeared many times. V usage is TRBV13 and J usage is TRBJ2-6; D gene uncertain. Looked up from germline, CDR1 is PRHDT and CDR2 is FYEKMQ (reference sequence). The germline V and J ends were trimmed by 4 bases and 2 bases, with 30 bases remaining between them. This CDR3 is 22 amino acids long. CDR3 sequence reads: CASSSAWAPARPGQAGANVLTF. The CDR3, as DNA: TGTGCCAGCAGCTCTGCCTGGGCCCCCGCCCGACCCGGTCAAGCTGGGGCCAACGTCCTGACTTTC.

This clonotype has at least ten counts. The V gene is TRBV5-7, the J gene TRBJ1-6, with D perhaps matching TRBD1 (5 bases). TRBV5-7 is an ORF, with its function uncertain. The V and J ends lost 0 bases and 5 bases respectively, with 15 bases between them. The CDR3 is 17 amino acids. CDR3 in amino acids: CASSLETGLLDNSPLHF. In DNA, the CDR3 is TGTGCCAGCAGCTTGGAAACGGGACTGCTCGATAATTCACCCCTCCACTTT.

This clonotype was counted a few times. This sequence joins TRBV30 and TRBJ1-1; D gene unclear. The CDR3 contains 13 residues. Deletions cut 2 bases from V and 5 bases from J, with 12 bases between. Germline lookup yields CDR1 GTSNPN and CDR2 SVGIG (reference sequence). The CDR3 nucleotides are TGTGCCTGGAGTCTAGTACCGGGGACTGAAGCTTTCTTT. The encoded protein is CAWSLVPGTEAFF.

The chain recombines TRBV6-5 with TRBJ2-7, with TRBD1 as a possible D gene (6 bases). This CDR3 has 13 amino acids. Germline V gene sequence: CDR1 MNHEY, CDR2 SVGAGI. Trimming removed 8 bases from V and 2 bases from J, with 13 bases in between. The CDR3 DNA is TGTGCCAGCGCCCAGGGGAGAGCCTACGAGCAGTACTTC. This encodes CASAQGRAYEQYF.